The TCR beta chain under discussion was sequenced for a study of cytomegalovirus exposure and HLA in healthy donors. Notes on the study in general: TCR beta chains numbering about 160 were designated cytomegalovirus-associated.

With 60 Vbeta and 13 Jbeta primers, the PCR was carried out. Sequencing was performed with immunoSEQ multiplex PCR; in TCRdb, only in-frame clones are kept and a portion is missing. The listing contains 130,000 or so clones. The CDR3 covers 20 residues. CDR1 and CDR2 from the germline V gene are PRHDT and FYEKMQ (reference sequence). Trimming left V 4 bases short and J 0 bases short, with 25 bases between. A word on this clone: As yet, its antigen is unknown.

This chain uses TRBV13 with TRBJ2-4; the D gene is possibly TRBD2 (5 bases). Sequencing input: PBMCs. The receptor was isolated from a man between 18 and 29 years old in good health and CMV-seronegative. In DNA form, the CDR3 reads TGTGCCAGCAGCTGGGGAGAGGGCAGTCGTAGCACACTAGCCAAAAACATTCAGTACTTC. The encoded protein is CASSWGEGSRSTLAKNIQYF. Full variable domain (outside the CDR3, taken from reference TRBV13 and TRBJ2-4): AAGVIQSPRHLIKEKRETATLKCYPIPRHDTVYWYQQGPGQDPQFLISFYEKMQSDKGSIPDRFSAQQFSDYHSELNMSSLELGDSALYFCASSWGEGSRSTLAKNIQYFGAGTRLSVL.